Reported below is one TCR beta chain. The record originates from a study of T cell responses to AZD1222 COVID-19 vaccine. The CDR3 spans 17 residues. Germline V CDR1 and CDR2: SGHAT, FQNNGV. The V end lost 0 bases, the J end lost 9 bases, and 21 bases lay between the germline ends. The protocol was immunoSEQ multiplex PCR, while the TCRdb copy is restricted to in-frame clones and leaves out a portion. The table records approximately 200,000 clones, 90% to 95% of them present only once. This receptor was obtained from an adult in good health. The chain links TRBV11-2 to TRBJ2-1; D may be TRBD2 (6 bases). The sample was peripheral blood, taken on day 0 of AZD1222 vaccination. CDR3 sequence reads: CASSLDLGGAGLGEQFF. The CDR3 region has the DNA TGTGCCAGCAGCTTAGATCTCGGGGGAGCCGGGTTGGGTGAGCAGTTCTTC.